Shown below are 31 T cell receptor beta chains from a single sample sequenced in a study of shared T cell receptors in the human thymus (dated by TCRdb to the early 2020s). Library creation used the immunoSEQ multiplex PCR assay. Drawn from immuneACCESS, this table holds only the in-frame rearrangements with V and J called that TCRdb kept. Clones are partly lost; checked studies trace under half to an unresolved V gene and leave the rest unexplained. The table for this sample lists hundreds of thousands of clones; 70% to 90% of them were counted only once. The ten largest clones capture under 0.012% of the sample. This sample was shared with a second study, whose subject was human thymus T cells.

Sequences were obtained from thymocytes. These receptors came from a girl less than two years old with a congenital heart defect. Donor details come from another sample of the same person, matched by shared clones.

The chain is built from TRBV5-1 and TRBJ1-6, with D possibly being TRBD1 (5 bases). This CDR3 contains 19 residues. CDR1 is SGHRS, CDR2 YFSETQ, per germline. The ends were cut back, 0 bases at V and 4 bases at J, with 20 bases in the middle. The CDR3 protein is CASSLGVLAAGPYNSPLHF. The CDR3 bases are TGCGCCAGCAGCTTGGGGGTGTTAGCCGCAGGGCCTTATAATTCACCCCTCCACTTT.

The V gene is TRBV28, the J gene TRBJ1-1, with 9 bases fitting TRBD1. This CDR3 is built from 15 residues. V trimming: 6 bases; J trimming: 3 bases; junction bases outside the gene matches: 8. Per the germline V gene, CDR1 is MDHEN and CDR2 is SYDVKM. Written as DNA, the CDR3 is TGTGCCAGCAGGAGGACAGGGGATCTCCACACTGAAGCTTTCTTT. Translation gives CASRRTGDLHTEAFF.

In its sample, this clone was seen a few times. V usage is TRBV6-1 and J usage is TRBJ2-5; a weak D match, TRBD2 (6 bases). Trimming shortened V by 1 base and J by 1 base, and 16 bases separated the two germline ends. The germline V gene has CDR1 MNHNS and CDR2 SASEGT. The CDR3 is 17 residues long. CDR3 coding DNA: TGTGCCAGCAGTGAAGGTGGCAGTGGCGGGACCCAAGAGACCCAGTACTTC. Protein product: CASSEGGSGGTQETQYF.

CDR3 region: CASTHPRTACNQPQHF. CDR3 bases: TGTGCCAGCACACACCCCCGGACAGCTTGCAATCAGCCCCAGCATTTT. The rearrangement uses TRBV11-2 and TRBJ1-5, with a possible D match to TRBD1 (6 bases). Per the germline V gene, CDR1 is SGHAT and CDR2 is FQNNGV. The V end lost 7 bases, the J end lost 2 bases, and 18 bases lay between the germline ends. The CDR3 covers 16 residues. Supplemented by reference TRBV11-2 and TRBJ1-5, the full variable domain reads EAGVAQSPRYKIIEKRQSVAFWCNPISGHATLYWYQQILGQGPKLLIQFQNNGVVDDSQLPKDRFSAERLKGVDSTLKIQPAKLEDSAVYLCASTHPRTACNQPQHFGDGTRLSIL.

The chain employs TRBV7-2 and TRBJ2-7; possible D gene TRBD2, 6 bases. The CDR3 runs 16 residues. V was shortened by 5 bases and J by 0 bases, with 17 bases between the two germline ends. Germline CDR1 and CDR2: SGHTA and FQGNSA. The chain's CDR3 is CASSTGLPPGSYEQYF. The CDR3 DNA is TGTGCCAGCAGCACGGGACTCCCCCCGGGCTCCTACGAGCAGTACTTC.

This chain links TRBV15 with TRBJ2-1, with TRBD2 as a possible D gene (5 bases). Germline V CDR1 and CDR2: LNHNV, YYDKDF (reference sequence). Trimming took off 1 base at V and 0 bases at J, with 10 bases between the two ends. The CDR3 contains 16 residues. DNA of the CDR3: TGTGCCACCAGCAGAGGAACGGGGAGCTCCTACAATGAGCAGTTCTTC. This gives the protein CATSRGTGSSYNEQFF.

This clone showed up just once. The rearrangement joins TRBV9 to TRBJ1-2; D might be TRBD1 (6 bases). The CDR3 runs to 14 residues. Between the trimmed V and J ends, which lost 5 bases and 8 bases, there was a span of 19 bases. Germline CDR1 reads SGDLS; CDR2 reads YYNGEE. CDR3: CASRTGISPWGYTF. The CDR3 DNA reads as TGTGCCAGCAGAACAGGGATCAGTCCTTGGGGCTACACCTTC.

The chain couples TRBV2 to TRBJ1-3, with D possibly being TRBD1 (5 bases). V lost 5 bases and J lost 0, with 35 bases in between. Germline assignment: CDR1 SNHLY and CDR2 FYNNEI. The CDR3 is made up of 23 amino acids. The CDR3 loop is CASSRPGHTNSPLGRYSGNTIYF. The DNA for the CDR3 is TGTGCCAGCAGTAGGCCGGGTCACACCAATTCTCCCTTGGGGCGCTACTCTGGAAACACCATATATTTT.

The chain has TRBV5-4 and TRBJ1-2; D not resolved. V lost 0 bases to trimming and J lost 8 bases, with 17 bases between them. The CDR3 extends over 15 amino acids. In germline, CDR1 is SGHNT, CDR2 YYREEE (reference sequence). The DNA for the CDR3 is TGTGCCAGCAGCTTGGAAAGTCCCCAGCGCAGAGGCTACACCTTC. It codes for CASSLESPQRRGYTF.

V is TRBV10-3 and J is TRBJ2-7; 9 nucleotides align to TRBD1. Losses at the gene ends were 10 bases for V and 0 bases for J; bases not matched to a gene: 7. The CDR3 is 14 amino acids. Germline CDR1 is ENHRY and CDR2 is SYGVKD. The CDR3 DNA reads TGTGCCAACGAGACAGGGGGTAGCTCCTACGAGCAGTACTTC. Translated, it gives CANETGGSSYEQYF.

This rearrangement joins TRBV5-1 to TRBJ1-1, with D possibly TRBD1 on 5 matching bases. Trimming removed 4 bases from V and 0 bases from J, with 13 bases in between. The length of the CDR3 is 15 residues. Germline CDR1 reads SGHRS; CDR2 reads YFSETQ. The CDR3 region is CASSLRQSMNTEAFF. DNA of the CDR3: TGCGCCAGCAGCCTTCGACAGAGCATGAACACTGAAGCTTTCTTT.

There are a few counts of this clone. The chain recombines TRBV28 with TRBJ2-7, with D maybe TRBD2 (5 bases). Germline V gene data show CDR1 as MDHEN and CDR2 as SYDVKM. The length of the CDR3 is 16 residues. V shed 3 bases and J shed 0 bases, with 15 bases lying between them. The CDR3 region is CASSLPLSAGSYEQYF. In DNA, the CDR3 is TGTGCCAGCAGTTTGCCGTTGAGTGCGGGCTCCTACGAGCAGTACTTC.

The chain couples TRBV14 to TRBJ2-7; the match to TRBD2 covers 7 bases. The junction had 20 bases not matched to a gene; V was cut back by 3 bases and J by 3 bases. The CDR3 contains 19 residues. Germline loops: CDR1 SGHDN, CDR2 FVKESK. The CDR3 protein is CASSQTLWAWGGRHYEQYF. Here the CDR3 DNA reads TGTGCCAGCAGCCAGACTTTATGGGCCTGGGGAGGGCGGCACTACGAGCAGTACTTC.

This clone was recorded a few times. V usage is TRBV27 and J usage is TRBJ1-5; unclear D gene. V was pared by 0 bases and J by 5 bases, with 5 bases between. Germline values: CDR1 MNHEY, CDR2 SMNVEV (reference sequence). This CDR3 is built from 13 residues. The CDR3 is CASSLSRYQPQHF. For the CDR3, the DNA is TGTGCCAGCAGTTTATCGAGGTATCAGCCCCAGCATTTT.

J is TRBJ1-1 and V is TRBV10-2; the match to TRBD1 covers 7 bases. Trimming at V came to 6 bases and at J to 1 base, leaving 5 bases not matched to a gene. Germline lookup yields CDR1 WSHSY and CDR2 SAAADI. The CDR3 has 14 residues. The DNA of the CDR3 is TGCGCCAGCAGAAAGGACAGGCAGAACACTGAAGCTTTCTTT. Translation: CASRKDRQNTEAFF.

The chain links TRBV14 to TRBJ1-1; TRBD1 might be the D (5 bases). Looked up from germline, CDR1 is SGHDN and CDR2 is FVKESK. The CDR3 runs 15 residues. V was cut by 2 bases and J by 1 base, with 11 bases left in between. CDR3 sequence (DNA): TGTGCCAGCAGCCAACCAGGGCGGGAGAACACTGAAGCTTTCTTT. It is translated as CASSQPGRENTEAFF.

The rearrangement uses TRBV27 and TRBJ1-1, with TRBD1 identical over 8 bases. CDR1 and CDR2 (germline): MNHEY, SMNVEV (reference sequence). This CDR3 has 16 residues. V was pared by 3 bases and J by 6 bases, with 12 bases of the junction left unmatched. The CDR3 DNA is TGTGCCAGCAGTTTTTACTCTAGGACAGGGCGGTCTGAAGCTTTCTTT. This translates into CASSFYSRTGRSEAFF.

The V call is TRBV5-1, the J call TRBJ1-1; D gene uncertain. The germline gives CDR1 SGHRS, CDR2 YFSETQ. V was shortened by 7 bases and J by 5 bases, with 15 bases between the two germline ends. This CDR3 comprises 13 residues. In DNA, the CDR3 is TGCGCCAGCCGTTGGGTCAGAGGGACTGAAGCTTTCTTT. Protein: CASRWVRGTEAFF.

The V call is TRBV7-2, the J call TRBJ2-7, with 12 bases fitting TRBD1. Losses at the gene ends were 0 bases for V and 2 bases for J; bases not matched to a gene: 20. The V gene's germline CDR1 is SGHTA and CDR2 FQGNSA. The CDR3 runs to 22 residues. The CDR3 protein is CASSLAGGTGGQHPRGAYEQYF. CDR3 nucleotide sequence: TGTGCCAGCAGCTTAGCGGGAGGGACAGGGGGCCAACACCCCCGAGGGGCCTACGAGCAGTACTTC. Together with reference TRBV7-2 and TRBJ2-7, the CDR3 gives the full variable domain: GAGVSQSPSNKVTEKGKDVELRCDPISGHTALYWYRQSLGQGLEFLIYFQGNSAPDKSGLPSDRFSAERTGGSVSTLTIQRTQQEDSAVYLCASSLAGGTGGQHPRGAYEQYFGPGTRLTVT.

This clone occurred once. The V gene is TRBV9, the J gene TRBJ1-3; 8 positions match TRBD1. Per the germline V gene, CDR1 is SGDLS and CDR2 is YYNGEE. There are 15 residues in the CDR3. V dropped 0 bases and J dropped 7; count of bases not matched to a gene: 6. CDR3 region: CASSVEGRGRNTIYF. In nucleotides, the CDR3 is TGTGCCAGCAGCGTAGAGGGCAGGGGGCGGAACACCATATATTTT. Full variable domain (outside the CDR3, taken from reference TRBV9 and TRBJ1-3): DSGVTQTPKHLITATGQRVTLRCSPRSGDLSVYWYQQSLDQGLQFLIQYYNGEERAKGNILERFSAQQFPDLHSELNLSSLELGDSALYFCASSVEGRGRNTIYFGEGSWLTVV.

V is TRBV19 and J is TRBJ2-1; 8 nucleotides agree with TRBD2. The length of the CDR3 is 15 residues. Trimming removed 4 bases from V and 7 bases from J; junction bases left unmatched: 9. Germline CDR1 and CDR2: LNHDA and SQIVND (reference sequence). CDR3 sequence reads: CASSTATGGPNEQFF. The CDR3 DNA follows: TGTGCCAGTAGTACAGCTACGGGGGGGCCTAATGAGCAGTTCTTC.

CDR3 loop: CASSPGTPFETGVNSTDTQYF. In DNA, the CDR3 is TGTGCCAGCTCACCCGGCACACCATTTGAGACAGGGGTGAACAGCACAGATACGCAGTATTTT. The chain recombines TRBV18 with TRBJ2-3, with TRBD1 matching 8 bases. CDR1 and CDR2 from the germline V gene are KGHSH and LQKENI. V shed 3 bases and J 0 bases; nucleotides not matched to a gene: 20. CDR3 length: 21 amino acids.

The J gene is TRBJ1-1, the V gene TRBV30; D may be TRBD1 (6 bases). CDR3 length: 14 amino acids. Trimming removed 1 base from V and 0 bases from J, with 9 bases in between. The germline V gene encodes CDR1 GTSNPN and CDR2 SVGIG (reference sequence). CDR3 loop: CAWSADSMNTEAFF. The CDR3 nucleotides are TGTGCCTGGAGTGCGGACAGTATGAACACTGAAGCTTTCTTT.

The rearrangement uses TRBV29-1 and TRBJ2-3; the match to TRBD2 covers 9 bases. CDR1 is SQVTM, CDR2 ANQGSEA, per germline. The CDR3 extends over 15 amino acids. V shed 3 bases and J 1 base; nucleotides not matched to a gene: 5. The CDR3 region has the DNA TGCAGCGTTGACGGAGCGGGGGGCCGCACAGATACGCAGTATTTT. Encoded protein: CSVDGAGGRTDTQYF.

This clone was seen a handful of times. The chain has TRBV9 and TRBJ2-4; 11 bases line up with TRBD1. V was pared by 1 base and J by 8 bases, with 5 bases of the junction left unmatched. Germline V gene data show CDR1 as SGDLS and CDR2 as YYNGEE. This CDR3 region has 15 residues. The CDR3: CASSVYGTGGDIQYF. The CDR3 coding sequence is TGTGCCAGCAGCGTATACGGGACAGGGGGGGACATTCAGTACTTC.

This clone was counted a single time. V usage is TRBV7-8 and J usage is TRBJ1-5; D gene ambiguous. CDR1 SGHVS and CDR2 FQNEAQ come from the germline V gene. This CDR3 is built from 18 residues. Trimming pared 5 bases from V and 1 base from J, leaving 21 bases between. The DNA of the CDR3 is TGTGCCAGCAGCACCAACCCACGACGGGGAGGCAGCAATCAGCCCCAGCATTTT. Its translation is CASSTNPRRGGSNQPQHF.

Only one count was recorded for this clone. CDR3 sequence: CASSLGSCAATNEKLFF. The CDR3 nucleotides read TGTGCCAGCAGCCTGGGGAGTTGCGCTGCAACTAATGAAAAACTGTTTTTT. This chain connects TRBV5-6 to TRBJ1-4; D is unclear. The germline CDR1 and CDR2 sequences are SGHDT and YYEEEE. The CDR3 is 17 amino acids. V lost 4 bases and J 0 bases, leaving 16 bases between the germline ends.

The rearrangement links TRBV5-1 to TRBJ1-2, with unresolved D. CDR1 is SGHRS and CDR2 is YFSETQ in the germline V gene. The CDR3 loop spans 19 amino acids. V gave up 3 bases and J gave up 2 bases, with 26 bases separating them. The CDR3 DNA reads TGCGCCAGCAGCTCTGACTACCTGAAGGCAGGATATGAAAACTATGGCTACACCTTC. Protein product: CASSSDYLKAGYENYGYTF.

This clone was observed a few times. The chain recombines TRBV5-6 with TRBJ1-5; 9 bases fit TRBD1. The germline V gene has CDR1 SGHDT and CDR2 YYEEEE. Trimming took 4 bases from V and 2 from J; bases not matched to a gene: 4. The CDR3 is made up of 15 amino acids. The CDR3 spells CASSQGQGGNQPQHF. CDR3 in DNA: TGTGCCAGCAGCCAGGGACAGGGAGGCAATCAGCCCCAGCATTTT.

The gene calls are TRBV2 and TRBJ1-2; 7 positions agree with TRBD1. V lost 9 bases and J lost 8; bases outside the gene matches: 12. CDR3 length equals 13 residues. The germline V gene encodes CDR1 SNHLY and CDR2 FYNNEI. This CDR3 reads CASRSQGSGGYTF. CDR3 nucleotides: TGTGCCAGTAGATCACAGGGGTCAGGGGGCTACACCTTC.

The genes are TRBV7-2 and TRBJ1-5, with 11 nucleotides matching TRBD1. V lost 5 bases, J lost 7 bases, and 7 bases stayed unmatched. The CDR3 length is 15 residues. Looked up from germline, CDR1 is SGHTA and CDR2 is FQGNSA. As DNA, the CDR3 is TGTGCCAGCAGCATCGGACAGGGGGCAAGACAGCCCCAGCATTTT. Translation: CASSIGQGARQPQHF.